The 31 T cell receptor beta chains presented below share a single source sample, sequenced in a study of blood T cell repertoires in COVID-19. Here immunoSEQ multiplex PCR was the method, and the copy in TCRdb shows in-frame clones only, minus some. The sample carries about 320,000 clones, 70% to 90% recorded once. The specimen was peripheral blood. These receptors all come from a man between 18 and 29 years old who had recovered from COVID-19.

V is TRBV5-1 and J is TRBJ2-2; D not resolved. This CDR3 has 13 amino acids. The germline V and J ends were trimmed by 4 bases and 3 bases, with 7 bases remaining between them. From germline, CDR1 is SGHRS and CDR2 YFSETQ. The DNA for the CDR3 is TGCGCCAGCAGCGGTTCAGACACCGGGGAGCTGTTTTTT. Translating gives CASSGSDTGELFF.

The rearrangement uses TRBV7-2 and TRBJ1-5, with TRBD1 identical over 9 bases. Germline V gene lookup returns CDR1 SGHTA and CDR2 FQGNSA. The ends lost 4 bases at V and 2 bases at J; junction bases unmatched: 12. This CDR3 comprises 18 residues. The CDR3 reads CASSSHSLDRGGNQPQHF. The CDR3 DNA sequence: TGTGCCAGCAGCTCCCATTCTCTGGACAGGGGAGGCAATCAGCCCCAGCATTTT. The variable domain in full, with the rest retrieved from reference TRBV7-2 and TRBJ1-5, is GAGVSQSPSNKVTEKGKDVELRCDPISGHTALYWYRQSLGQGLEFLIYFQGNSAPDKSGLPSDRFSAERTGGSVSTLTIQRTQQEDSAVYLCASSSHSLDRGGNQPQHFGDGTRLSIL.

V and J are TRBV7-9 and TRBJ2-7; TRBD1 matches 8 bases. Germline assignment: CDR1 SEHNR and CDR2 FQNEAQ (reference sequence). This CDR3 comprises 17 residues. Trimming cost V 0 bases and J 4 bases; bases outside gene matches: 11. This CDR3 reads CASSLAKDRGEGYEQYF. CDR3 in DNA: TGTGCCAGCAGCTTAGCAAAAGACAGGGGCGAGGGGTACGAGCAGTACTTC.

CDR3 residues: CASSLFEQAAEAFF. Written as DNA, the CDR3 is TGTGCCAGCAGCTTGTTTGAACAGGCGGCTGAAGCTTTCTTT. The chain couples TRBV11-1 to TRBJ1-1; D possibly corresponds to TRBD1 (5 bases). V dropped 3 bases and J dropped 6 bases, with 14 bases sitting between them. Germline values: CDR1 SGHAT, CDR2 FQDESV (reference sequence). The CDR3 runs to 14 residues. Looking up the rest from reference TRBV11-1 and TRBJ1-1 gives the full variable domain: EAEVAQSPRYKITEKSQAVAFWCDPISGHATLYWYRQILGQGPELLVQFQDESVVDDSQLPKDRFSAERLKGVDSTLKIQPAELGDSAMYLCASSLFEQAAEAFFGQGTRLTVV.

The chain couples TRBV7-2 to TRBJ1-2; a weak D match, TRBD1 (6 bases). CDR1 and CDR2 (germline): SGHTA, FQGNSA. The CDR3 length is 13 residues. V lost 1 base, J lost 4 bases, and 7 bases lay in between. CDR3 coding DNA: TGTGCCAGCAGCTTAGAACAGGGCTATGGCTACACCTTC. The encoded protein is CASSLEQGYGYTF. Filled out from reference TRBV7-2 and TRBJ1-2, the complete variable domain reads GAGVSQSPSNKVTEKGKDVELRCDPISGHTALYWYRQSLGQGLEFLIYFQGNSAPDKSGLPSDRFSAERTGGSVSTLTIQRTQQEDSAVYLCASSLEQGYGYTFGSGTRLTVV.

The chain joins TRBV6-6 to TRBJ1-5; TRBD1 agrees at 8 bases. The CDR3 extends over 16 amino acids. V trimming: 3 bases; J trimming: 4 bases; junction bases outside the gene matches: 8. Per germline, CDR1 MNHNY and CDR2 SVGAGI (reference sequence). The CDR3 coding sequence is TGTGCCAGCAGTTATCGTCAGGGGGCGCGGAATCAGCCCCAGCATTTT. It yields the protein CASSYRQGARNQPQHF.

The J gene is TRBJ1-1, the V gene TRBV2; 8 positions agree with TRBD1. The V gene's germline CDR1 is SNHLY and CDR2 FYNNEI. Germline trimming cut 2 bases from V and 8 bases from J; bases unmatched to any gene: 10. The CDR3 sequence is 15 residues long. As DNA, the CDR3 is TGTGCCAGCAGTGAAAAAGGCGCAGGGGGCATGGAAGCTTTCTTT. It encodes CASSEKGAGGMEAFF.

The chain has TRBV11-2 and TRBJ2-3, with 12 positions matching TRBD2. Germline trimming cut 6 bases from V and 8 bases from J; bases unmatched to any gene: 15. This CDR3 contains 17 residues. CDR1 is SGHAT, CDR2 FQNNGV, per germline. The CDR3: CASRPPLTSGRTGTQYF. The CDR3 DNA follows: TGTGCCAGCAGACCACCATTAACTAGCGGGAGGACGGGTACGCAGTATTTT.

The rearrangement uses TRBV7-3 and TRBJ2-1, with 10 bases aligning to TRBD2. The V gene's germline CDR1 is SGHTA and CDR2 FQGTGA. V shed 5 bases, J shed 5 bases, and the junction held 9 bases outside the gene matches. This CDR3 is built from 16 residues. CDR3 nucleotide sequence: TGTGCCAGCAGCGTCTCTAGCGGGGGTACAGACAATGAGCAGTTCTTC. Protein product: CASSVSSGGTDNEQFF.

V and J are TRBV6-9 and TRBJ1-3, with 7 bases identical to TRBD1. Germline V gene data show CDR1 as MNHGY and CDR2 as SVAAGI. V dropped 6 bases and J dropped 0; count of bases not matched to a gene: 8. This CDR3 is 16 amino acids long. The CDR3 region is CASRRRGLSSGNTIYF. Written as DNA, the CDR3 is TGTGCCAGCAGGAGGAGGGGGCTTAGCTCTGGAAACACCATATATTTT.

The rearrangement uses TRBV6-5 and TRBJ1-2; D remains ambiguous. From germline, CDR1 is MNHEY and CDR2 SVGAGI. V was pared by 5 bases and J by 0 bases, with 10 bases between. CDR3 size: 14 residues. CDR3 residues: CASSSRSTNYGYTF. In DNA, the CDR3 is TGTGCCAGCAGTAGCAGGTCAACTAACTATGGCTACACCTTC.

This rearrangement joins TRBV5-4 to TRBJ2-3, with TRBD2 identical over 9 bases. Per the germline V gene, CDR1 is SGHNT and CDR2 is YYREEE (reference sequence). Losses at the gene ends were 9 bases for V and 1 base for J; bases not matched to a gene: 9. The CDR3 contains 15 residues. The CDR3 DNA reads TGTGCCACCTTACCAGCGGGAGGCCGCACAGATACGCAGTATTTT. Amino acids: CATLPAGGRTDTQYF.

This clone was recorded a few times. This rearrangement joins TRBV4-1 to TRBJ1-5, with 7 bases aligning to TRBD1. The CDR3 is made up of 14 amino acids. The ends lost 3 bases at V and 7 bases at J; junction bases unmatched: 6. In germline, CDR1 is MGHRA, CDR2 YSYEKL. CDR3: CASSHTGDGQPQHF. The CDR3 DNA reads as TGCGCCAGCAGCCATACAGGGGATGGGCAGCCCCAGCATTTT.

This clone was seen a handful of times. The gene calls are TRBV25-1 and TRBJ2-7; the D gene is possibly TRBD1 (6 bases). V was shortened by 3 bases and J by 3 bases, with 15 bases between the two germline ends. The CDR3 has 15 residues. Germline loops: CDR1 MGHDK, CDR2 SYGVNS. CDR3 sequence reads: CASSDLTGAGYEQYF. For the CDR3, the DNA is TGTGCCAGCAGTGATTTGACAGGTGCAGGCTACGAGCAGTACTTC.

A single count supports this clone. CDR3 sequence (DNA): TGTGCCAGCAGCGCTGGGGCCTTACCCTCTGGAAACACCATATATTTT. Translated, it gives CASSAGALPSGNTIYF. The chain carries TRBV9 and TRBJ1-3, with D tentatively TRBD1 (5 bases). V dropped 3 bases and J dropped 0 bases, with 13 bases sitting between them. CDR3 length equals 16 residues. Germline CDR1 SGDLS, CDR2 YYNGEE.

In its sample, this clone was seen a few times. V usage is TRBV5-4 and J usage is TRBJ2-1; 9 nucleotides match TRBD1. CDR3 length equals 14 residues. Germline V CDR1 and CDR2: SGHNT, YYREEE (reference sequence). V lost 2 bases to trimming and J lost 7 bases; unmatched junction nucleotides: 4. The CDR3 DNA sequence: TGTGCCAGCAGCTTCGGACAGGGGTATAATGAGCAGTTCTTC. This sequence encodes CASSFGQGYNEQFF.

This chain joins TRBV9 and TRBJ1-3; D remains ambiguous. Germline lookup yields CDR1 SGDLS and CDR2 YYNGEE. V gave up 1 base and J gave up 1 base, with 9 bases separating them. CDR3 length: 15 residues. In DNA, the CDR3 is TGTGCCAGCAGCGTATCAGGACTTTCTGGAAACACCATATATTTT. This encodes CASSVSGLSGNTIYF. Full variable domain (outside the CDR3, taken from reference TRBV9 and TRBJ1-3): DSGVTQTPKHLITATGQRVTLRCSPRSGDLSVYWYQQSLDQGLQFLIQYYNGEERAKGNILERFSAQQFPDLHSELNLSSLELGDSALYFCASSVSGLSGNTIYFGEGSWLTVV.

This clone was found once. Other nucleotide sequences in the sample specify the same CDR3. The CDR3 reads CASSPGQGSNQPQHF. In nucleotides, the CDR3 is TGTGCCAGCTCACCAGGACAGGGAAGCAATCAGCCCCAGCATTTT. The chain couples TRBV18 to TRBJ1-5, with 8 bases aligning to TRBD1. Germline V gene lookup returns CDR1 KGHSH and CDR2 LQKENI. The ends lost 2 bases at V and 1 base at J; junction bases unmatched: 1. This CDR3 spans 15 amino acids.

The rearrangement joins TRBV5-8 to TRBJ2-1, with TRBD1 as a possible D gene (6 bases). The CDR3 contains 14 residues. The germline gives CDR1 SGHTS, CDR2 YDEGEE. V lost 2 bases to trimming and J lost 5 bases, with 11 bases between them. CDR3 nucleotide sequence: TGTGCCAGCAGCTTCCCCAGGGGACACAATGAGCAGTTCTTC. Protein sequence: CASSFPRGHNEQFF.

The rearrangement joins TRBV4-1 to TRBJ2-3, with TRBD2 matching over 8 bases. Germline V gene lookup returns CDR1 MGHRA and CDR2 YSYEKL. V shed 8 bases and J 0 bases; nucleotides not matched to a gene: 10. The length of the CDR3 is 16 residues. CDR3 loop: CASRGNPSGSTDTQYF. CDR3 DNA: TGCGCCAGCCGGGGGAATCCTAGCGGGAGCACAGATACGCAGTATTTT.

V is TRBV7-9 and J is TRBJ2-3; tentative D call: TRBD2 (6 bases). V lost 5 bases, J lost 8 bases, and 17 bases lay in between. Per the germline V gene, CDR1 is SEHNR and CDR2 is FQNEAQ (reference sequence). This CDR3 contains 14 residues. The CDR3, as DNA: TGTGCCAGCAGCCACGGACTACTGGAGGGTACGCAGTATTTT. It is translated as CASSHGLLEGTQYF.

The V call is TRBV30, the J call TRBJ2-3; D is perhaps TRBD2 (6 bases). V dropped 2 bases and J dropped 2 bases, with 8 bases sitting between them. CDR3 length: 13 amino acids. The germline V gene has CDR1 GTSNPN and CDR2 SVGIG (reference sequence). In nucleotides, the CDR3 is TGTGCCTGGAGTACGGGAGTCACAGATACGCAGTATTTT. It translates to CAWSTGVTDTQYF.

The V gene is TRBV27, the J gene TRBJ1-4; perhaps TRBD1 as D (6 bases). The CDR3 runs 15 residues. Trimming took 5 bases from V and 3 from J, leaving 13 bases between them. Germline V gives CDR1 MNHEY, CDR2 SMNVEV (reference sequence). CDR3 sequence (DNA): TGTGCCAGCAGTCTGAAGGGGGTCGCTAATGAAAAACTGTTTTTT. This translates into CASSLKGVANEKLFF. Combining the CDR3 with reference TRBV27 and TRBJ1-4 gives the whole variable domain EAQVTQNPRYLITVTGKKLTVTCSQNMNHEYMSWYRQDPGLGLRQIYYSMNVEVTDKGDVPEGYKVSRKEKRNFPLILESPSPNQTSLYFCASSLKGVANEKLFFGSGTQLSVL.

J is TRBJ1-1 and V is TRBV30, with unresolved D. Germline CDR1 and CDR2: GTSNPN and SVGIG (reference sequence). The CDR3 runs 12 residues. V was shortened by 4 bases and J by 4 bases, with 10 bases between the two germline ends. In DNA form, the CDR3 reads TGTGCCTGGAATCGCGAACGCACTGAAGCTTTCTTT. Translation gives CAWNRERTEAFF.

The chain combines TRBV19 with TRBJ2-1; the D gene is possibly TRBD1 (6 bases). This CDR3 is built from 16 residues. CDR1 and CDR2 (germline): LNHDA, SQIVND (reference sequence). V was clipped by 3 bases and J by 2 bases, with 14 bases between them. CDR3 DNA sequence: TGTGCCAGTAGTATCATTCCCAGGGGTGCCTACAATGAGCAGTTCTTC. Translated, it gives CASSIIPRGAYNEQFF.

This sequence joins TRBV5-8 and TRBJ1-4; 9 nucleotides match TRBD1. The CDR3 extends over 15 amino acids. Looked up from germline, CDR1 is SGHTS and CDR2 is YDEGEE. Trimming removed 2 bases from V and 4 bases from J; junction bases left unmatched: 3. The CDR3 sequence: CASSLGQGHNEKLFF. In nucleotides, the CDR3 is TGTGCCAGCAGCTTAGGACAGGGGCATAATGAAAAACTGTTTTTT.

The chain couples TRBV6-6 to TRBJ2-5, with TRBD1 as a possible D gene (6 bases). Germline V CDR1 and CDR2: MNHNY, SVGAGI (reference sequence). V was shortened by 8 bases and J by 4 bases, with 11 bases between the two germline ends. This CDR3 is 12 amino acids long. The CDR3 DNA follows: TGTGCCAGCCTTGGGGGCCGAGAGACCCAGTACTTC. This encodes CASLGGRETQYF.

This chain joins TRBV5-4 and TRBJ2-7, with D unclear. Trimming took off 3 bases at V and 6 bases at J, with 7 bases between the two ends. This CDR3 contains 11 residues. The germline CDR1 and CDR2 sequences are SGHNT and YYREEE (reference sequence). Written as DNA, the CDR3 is TGTGCCAGCAGCTCCCAGGCCGAGCAGTACTTC. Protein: CASSSQAEQYF.

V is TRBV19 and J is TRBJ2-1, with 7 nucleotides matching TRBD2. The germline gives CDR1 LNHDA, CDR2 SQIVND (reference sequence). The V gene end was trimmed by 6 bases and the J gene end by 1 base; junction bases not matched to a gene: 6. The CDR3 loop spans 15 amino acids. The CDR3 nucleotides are TGTGCCAGTAGCCCCGCGGGAGATTCCTACAATGAGCAGTTCTTC. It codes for CASSPAGDSYNEQFF.

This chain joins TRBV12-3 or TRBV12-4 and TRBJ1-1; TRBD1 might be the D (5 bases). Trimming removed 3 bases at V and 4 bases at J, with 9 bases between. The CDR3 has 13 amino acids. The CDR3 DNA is TGTGCCAGCAGTTTTAGGGGAGGCACTGAAGCTTTCTTT. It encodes CASSFRGGTEAFF.

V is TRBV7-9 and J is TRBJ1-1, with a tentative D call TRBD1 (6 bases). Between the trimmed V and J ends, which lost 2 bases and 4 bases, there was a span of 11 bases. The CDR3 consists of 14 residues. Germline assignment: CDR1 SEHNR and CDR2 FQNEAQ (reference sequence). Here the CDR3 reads CASSLQGPSTEAFF. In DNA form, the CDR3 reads TGTGCCAGCAGCTTACAGGGGCCGAGCACTGAAGCTTTCTTT.